The 18 T cell receptor beta chains below were found in one sample sequenced in a study of blood T cells in healthy people across ages. Primers used in a second PCR of roughly 6 to 11 cycles were a sample-barcoded 5' primer and a J-beta primer mix. TCRdb redid the calling of the 5' RACE reads with MiXCR, one entry per CDR3 protein. The data contain some 1.5 million distinct CDR3 sequences, 28% of them singletons. Sequenced material: blood. Every receptor here comes from a woman aged 25-40 years in good health.

This clonotype has just a few counts. The chain employs TRBV20-1 and TRBJ2-3, with unresolved D. The V and J ends lost 6 bases and 11 bases respectively, with 6 bases between them. CDR1 is DFQATT and CDR2 is SNEGSKA in the germline V gene (reference sequence). The CDR3 has 8 amino acids. The DNA of the CDR3 is TGCAGTGCCGTAGGGCAGTATTTT. Protein sequence: CSAVGQYF.

On this clonotype: One end of the junction does not line up with germline, which may come from a read error. The chain is built from TRBV29-1 and TRBJ2-3; 8 bases map to TRBD1. The CDR3 contains 15 residues. Germline V lookup: CDR1 SQVTM, CDR2 ANQGSEA. The CDR3 loop reads CSGKSGTGSTDTRYF. The CDR3 DNA is TGCAGCGGGAAATCCGGGACAGGCTCCACAGATACGCGGTATTTT.

This clonotype came up a few times. The chain recombines TRBV7-6 with TRBJ2-1; 10 bases match TRBD2. The length of the CDR3 is 15 residues. From germline, CDR1 is SGHVS and CDR2 FNYEAQ. V trimming: 5 bases; J trimming: 9 bases; junction bases outside the gene matches: 10. The CDR3, as DNA: TGTGCCAGCAGCGCCGTCCTAGCGGGAGCCGGTGAGCAGTTCTTC. Its translation is CASSAVLAGAGEQFF. Using reference TRBV7-6 and TRBJ2-1 for the parts outside the CDR3, the full variable domain is GAGVSQSPRYKVTKRGQDVALRCDPISGHVSLYWYRQALGQGPEFLTYFNYEAQQDKSGLPNDRFSAERPEGSISTLTIQRTEQRDSAMYRCASSAVLAGAGEQFFGPGTRLTVL.

This clonotype has a handful of counts. The V and J genes are TRBV5-1 and TRBJ1-2, with D unclear. The germline V gene has CDR1 SGHRS and CDR2 YFSETQ. V was shortened by 1 base and J by 3 bases, with 10 bases between the two germline ends. The CDR3 covers 14 residues. The CDR3 loop reads CASSLNSHDYGYTF. CDR3 coding DNA: TGCGCCAGCAGCTTGAACTCCCACGACTATGGCTACACCTTC.

This clonotype was counted a few times. The rearrangement joins TRBV29-1 to TRBJ1-2; D is perhaps TRBD1 (5 bases). The length of the CDR3 is 13 residues. CDR1 and CDR2 (germline): SQVTM, ANQGSEA. The germline V and J ends were trimmed by 4 bases and 12 bases, with 21 bases remaining between them. The CDR3 region is CSVGDQGGESDTF. DNA of the CDR3: TGCAGCGTTGGCGACCAGGGAGGGGAGTCTGACACCTTC.

The table lists this clonotype with a few counts. The chain links TRBV28 to TRBJ2-7; the D call may be TRBD1 or TRBD2 (5 bases each). This CDR3 has 11 amino acids. Germline V gene data show CDR1 as MDHEN and CDR2 as SYDVKM. Trimming took off 5 bases at V and 12 bases at J, with 14 bases between the two ends. CDR3 DNA sequence: TGTGCCAGCAGTCCCCCTCGGGGCGTGTACTTC. Translated: CASSPPRGVYF.

The chain joins TRBV3-1 to TRBJ2-6; TRBD1 is a possible D gene (6 bases). In germline, CDR1 is LGHDT, CDR2 YNNKEL (reference sequence). V was shortened by 6 bases and J by 3 bases, with 15 bases between the two germline ends. The CDR3 is 16 residues long. CDR3: CASRQRTGSGANVLTF. The CDR3 nucleotides are TGTGCCAGCAGGCAAAGAACAGGGAGTGGGGCCAACGTCCTGACTTTC. Full variable domain (missing parts from reference TRBV3-1 and TRBJ2-6): DTAVSQTPKYLVTQMGNDKSIKCEQNLGHDTMYWYKQDSKKFLKIMFSYNNKELIINETVPNRFSPKSPDKAHLNLHINSLELGDSAVYFCASRQRTGSGANVLTFGAGSRLTVL.

V and J are TRBV9 and TRBJ1-6; unclear D gene. Germline loops: CDR1 SGDLS, CDR2 YYNGEE. The CDR3 sequence is 14 residues long. V gave up 3 bases and J gave up 7 bases, with 11 bases separating them. CDR3 coding DNA: TGTGCCAGCAGCGGGCGGTCGGGAAATTCACCCCTCCACTTT. It specifies CASSGRSGNSPLHF.

This clonotype was observed a few times. V gene TRBV7-8 combines with J gene TRBJ1-2; D is ambiguous. CDR1 is SGHVS, CDR2 FQNEAQ, per germline. Trimming left V 4 bases short and J 7 bases short, with 19 bases between. This CDR3 has 15 amino acids. CDR3: CASSSTQSLSCGYTF. The CDR3 region has the DNA TGTGCCAGCAGCTCGACCCAGAGCTTAAGTTGTGGCTACACCTTC.

This clonotype was counted ten times or more. CDR3 sequence: CASSHHPGTEQFF. In nucleotides, the CDR3 is TGTGCCAGCAGCCATCATCCAGGTACCGAGCAGTTCTTC. The V call is TRBV14, the J call TRBJ2-1; D uncertain. The germline V gene encodes CDR1 SGHDN and CDR2 FVKESK. The CDR3 runs to 13 residues. V was pared by 3 bases and J by 10 bases, with 13 bases between. Full variable domain (rest looked up from reference TRBV14 and TRBJ2-1): EAGVTQFPSHSVIEKGQTVTLRCDPISGHDNLYWYRRVMGKEIKFLLHFVKESKQDESGMPNNRFLAERTGGTYSTLKVQPAELEDSGVYFCASSHHPGTEQFFGPGTRLTVL.

This clonotype appeared a few times. The chain recombines TRBV24-1 with TRBJ1-5; maybe TRBD1 (6 bases). CDR1 is KGHDR, CDR2 SFDVKD, per germline. Trimming took 9 bases from V and 4 from J, leaving 9 bases between them. The CDR3 has 12 amino acids. The CDR3 DNA reads as TGTGCCACCTCCCAGGGGAATCAGCCCCAGCATTTT. This encodes CATSQGNQPQHF.

This clonotype was seen more than once but under ten times. This chain links TRBV12-3 or TRBV12-4 with TRBJ1-5; TRBD1 might be the D (6 bases). The CDR3 runs 15 residues. With 5 bases removed from V and 4 bases from J, the gap between germline ends came to 15 bases. The CDR3 is CASSKTGFLNQPQHF. The CDR3 DNA reads TGTGCCAGCAGTAAAACAGGGTTTCTAAATCAGCCCCAGCATTTT.

The chain employs TRBV20-1 and TRBJ2-7; D possibly matches TRBD1 or TRBD2 (5 bases each). The germline V gene has CDR1 DFQATT and CDR2 SNEGSKA (reference sequence). The CDR3 runs to 13 residues. Trimming cost V 5 bases and J 3 bases, with 14 bases left between them. The CDR3 loop is CSAFIGGRYEQYF. The CDR3 DNA reads TGCAGTGCTTTCATTGGGGGTCGCTACGAGCAGTACTTC.

In its sample, this clonotype was seen a few times. The chain employs TRBV7-9 and TRBJ1-5; TRBD1 might be the D (6 bases). Trimming took 1 base from V and 0 from J, leaving 10 bases between them. Germline V gene data show CDR1 as SEHNR and CDR2 as FQNEAQ (reference sequence). The CDR3 consists of 16 residues. The CDR3 is CASSLVGADSNQPQHF. As DNA, the CDR3 is TGTGCCAGCAGCTTAGTGGGGGCCGATAGCAATCAGCCCCAGCATTTT.

This clonotype was observed a handful of times. This sequence joins TRBV7-2 and TRBJ2-5; 8 nucleotides agree with TRBD1. CDR3 length: 15 amino acids. The ends lost 5 bases at V and 5 bases at J; junction bases unmatched: 10. Germline CDR1 reads SGHTA; CDR2 reads FQGNSA. The chain's CDR3 is CASSPVTGVGETQYF. In nucleotides, the CDR3 is TGTGCCAGCAGCCCTGTGACAGGGGTCGGTGAGACCCAGTACTTC.

To note about this clonotype: No DNA is shown, since the ends of the CDR3 on it are uncertain; the CDR3 is the one TCRdb lists. This chain uses TRBV6-2 or TRBV6-3 with TRBJ1-6. The germline V gene has CDR1 MNHEY and CDR2 SVGEGT. With termini counted, the CDR3 has 12 amino acids. The CDR3 loop is CASSSSGPSLHF.

As for this clonotype: Germline is not matched at one junction end, which may reflect a read error. The gene calls are TRBV15 and TRBJ2-3; a weak D match, TRBD1 (6 bases). CDR3 length equals 15 residues. From germline, CDR1 is LNHNV and CDR2 YYDKDF (reference sequence). The CDR3 nucleotides read TGTGCCACCAGCAGAGGGGACCTGACGACAGGTACGCAGTATTTT. Its protein product is CATSRGDLTTGTQYF. Together with reference TRBV15 and TRBJ2-3, the CDR3 gives the full variable domain: DAMVIQNPRYQVTQFGKPVTLSCSQTLNHNVMYWYQQKSSQAPKLLFHYYDKDFNNEADTPDNFQSRRPNTSFCFLDIRSPGLGDTAMYLCATSRGDLTTGTQYFGPGTRLTVL.

The CDR3 here is CSIRVDTQYF. DNA for the CDR3: TGCAGCATAAGGGTAGATACGCAGTATTTT. The V call is TRBV20-1, the J call TRBJ2-3; D is unresolved. The germline V gene encodes CDR1 DFQATT and CDR2 SNEGSKA (reference sequence). CDR3 size: 10 residues.